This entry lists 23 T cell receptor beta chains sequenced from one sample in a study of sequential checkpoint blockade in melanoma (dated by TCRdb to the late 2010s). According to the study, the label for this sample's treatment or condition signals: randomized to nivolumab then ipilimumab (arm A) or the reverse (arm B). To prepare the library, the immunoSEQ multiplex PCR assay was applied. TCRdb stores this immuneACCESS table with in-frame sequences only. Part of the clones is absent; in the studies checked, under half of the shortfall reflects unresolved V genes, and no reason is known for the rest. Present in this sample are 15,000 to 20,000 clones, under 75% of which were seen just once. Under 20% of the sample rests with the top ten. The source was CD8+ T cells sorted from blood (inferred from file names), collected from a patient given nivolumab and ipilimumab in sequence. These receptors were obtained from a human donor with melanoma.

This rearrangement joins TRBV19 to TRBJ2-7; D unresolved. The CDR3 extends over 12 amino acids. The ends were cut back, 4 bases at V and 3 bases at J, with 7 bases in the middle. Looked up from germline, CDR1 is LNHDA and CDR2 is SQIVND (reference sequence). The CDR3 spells CASSTGFYEQYF. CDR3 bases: TGTGCCAGTAGTACAGGATTCTACGAGCAGTACTTC.

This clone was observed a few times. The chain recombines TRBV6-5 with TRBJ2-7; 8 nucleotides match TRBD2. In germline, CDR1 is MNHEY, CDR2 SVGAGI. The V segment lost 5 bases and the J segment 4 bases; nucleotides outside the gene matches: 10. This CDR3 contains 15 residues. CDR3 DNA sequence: TGTGCCAGCAGTCCTCTCGGGGGGGGTAGATACGAGCAGTACTTC. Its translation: CASSPLGGGRYEQYF.

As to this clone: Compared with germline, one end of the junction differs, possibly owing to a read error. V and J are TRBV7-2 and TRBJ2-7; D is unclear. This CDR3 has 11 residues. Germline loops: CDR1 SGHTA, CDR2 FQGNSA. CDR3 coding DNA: TGTGCCAGCAGCTCCTATTACGAGCGGTACTTC. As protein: CASSSYYERYF.

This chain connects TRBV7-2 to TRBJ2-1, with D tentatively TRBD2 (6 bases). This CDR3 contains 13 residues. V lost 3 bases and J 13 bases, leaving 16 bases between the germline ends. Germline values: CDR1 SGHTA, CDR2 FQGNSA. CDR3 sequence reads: CASSFSGGTPQFF. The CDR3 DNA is TGTGCCAGCAGCTTCAGTGGGGGGACTCCTCAGTTCTTC.

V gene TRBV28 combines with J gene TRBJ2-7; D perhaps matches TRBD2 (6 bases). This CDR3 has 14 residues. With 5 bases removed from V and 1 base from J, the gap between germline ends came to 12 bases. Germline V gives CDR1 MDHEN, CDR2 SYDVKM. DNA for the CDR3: TGTGCCAGCAGTGACGGGACTGTTTCCTACGAGCAGTACTTC. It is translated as CASSDGTVSYEQYF.

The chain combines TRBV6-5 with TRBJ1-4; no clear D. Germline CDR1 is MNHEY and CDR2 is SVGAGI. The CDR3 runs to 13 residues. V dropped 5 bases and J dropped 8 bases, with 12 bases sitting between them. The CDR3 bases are TGTGCCAGCAGTCAGCTTTTGAGGGAAAAACTGTTTTTT. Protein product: CASSQLLREKLFF.

CDR3 sequence: CASSPLGVQGNHEQYF. For the CDR3, the DNA is TGTGCCAGCAGCCCCCTAGGGGTACAGGGGAACCACGAGCAGTACTTC. The chain links TRBV9 to TRBJ2-5, with 7 bases lining up with TRBD1. The J call is uncertain, as TRBJ2-7 better fits the DNA end. The CDR3 loop spans 16 amino acids. Germline loops: CDR1 SGDLS, CDR2 YYNGEE.

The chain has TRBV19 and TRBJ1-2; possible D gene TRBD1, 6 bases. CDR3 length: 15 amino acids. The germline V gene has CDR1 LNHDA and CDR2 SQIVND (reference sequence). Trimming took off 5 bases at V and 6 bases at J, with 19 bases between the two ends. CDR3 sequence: CASSSLGGQPDGYTF. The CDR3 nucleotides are TGTGCCAGTAGTTCCCTCGGCGGACAGCCTGATGGCTACACCTTC.

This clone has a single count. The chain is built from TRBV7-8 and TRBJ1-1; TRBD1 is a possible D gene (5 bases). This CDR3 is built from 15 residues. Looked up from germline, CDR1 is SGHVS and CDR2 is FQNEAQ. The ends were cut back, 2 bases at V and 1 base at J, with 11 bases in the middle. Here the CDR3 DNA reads TGTGCCAGCAGCTTATCCGAGACAGCGAACACTGAAGCTTTCTTT. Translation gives CASSLSETANTEAFF.

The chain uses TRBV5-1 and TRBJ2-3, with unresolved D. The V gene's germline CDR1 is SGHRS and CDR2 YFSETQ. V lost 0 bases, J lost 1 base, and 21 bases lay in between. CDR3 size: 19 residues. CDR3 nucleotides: TGCGCCAGCAGCTTGGCCCCCTTCCGTGAGCTGCCGGGCACAGATACGCAGTATTTT. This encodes CASSLAPFRELPGTDTQYF.

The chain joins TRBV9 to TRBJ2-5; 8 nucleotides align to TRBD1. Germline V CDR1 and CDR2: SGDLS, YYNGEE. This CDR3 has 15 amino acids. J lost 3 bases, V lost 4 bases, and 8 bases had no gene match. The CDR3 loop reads CASSPFGQGKETQYF. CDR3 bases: TGTGCCAGCAGCCCCTTCGGACAGGGCAAAGAGACCCAGTACTTC.

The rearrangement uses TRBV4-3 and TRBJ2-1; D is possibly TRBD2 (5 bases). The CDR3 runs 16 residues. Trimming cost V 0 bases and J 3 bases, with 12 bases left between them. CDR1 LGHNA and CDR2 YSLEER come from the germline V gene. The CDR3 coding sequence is TGCGCCAGCAGCCAAGAACGCCTAGCCCTCTACAATGAGCAGTTCTTC. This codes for CASSQERLALYNEQFF.

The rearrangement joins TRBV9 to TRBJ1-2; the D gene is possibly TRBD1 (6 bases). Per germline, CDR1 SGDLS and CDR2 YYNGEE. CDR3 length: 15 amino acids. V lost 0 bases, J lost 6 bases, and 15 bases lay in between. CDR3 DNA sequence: TGTGCCAGCAGCGTAGCAGGGGTTGGTGGCAATGGCTACACCTTC. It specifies CASSVAGVGGNGYTF.

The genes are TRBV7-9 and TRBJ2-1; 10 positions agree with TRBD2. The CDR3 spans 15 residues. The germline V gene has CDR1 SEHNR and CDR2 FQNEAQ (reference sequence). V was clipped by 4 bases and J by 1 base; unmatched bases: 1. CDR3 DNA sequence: TGTGCCAGCAGCTCTAGCGGGGGATCCTACAATGAGCAGTTCTTC. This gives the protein CASSSSGGSYNEQFF.

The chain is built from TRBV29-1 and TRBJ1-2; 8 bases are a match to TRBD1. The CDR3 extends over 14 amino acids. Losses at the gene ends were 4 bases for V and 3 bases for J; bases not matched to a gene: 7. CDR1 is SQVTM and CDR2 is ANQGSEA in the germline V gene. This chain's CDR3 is CSVGGQGPDYGYTF. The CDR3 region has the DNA TGCAGCGTTGGAGGACAGGGCCCGGACTATGGCTACACCTTC.

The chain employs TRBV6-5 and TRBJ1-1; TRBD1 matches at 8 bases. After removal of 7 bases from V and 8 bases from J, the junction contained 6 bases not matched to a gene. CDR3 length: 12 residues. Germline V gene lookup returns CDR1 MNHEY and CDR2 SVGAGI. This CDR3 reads CASNWRTGEAFF. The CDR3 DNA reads TGTGCCAGCAACTGGAGGACAGGGGAAGCTTTCTTT.

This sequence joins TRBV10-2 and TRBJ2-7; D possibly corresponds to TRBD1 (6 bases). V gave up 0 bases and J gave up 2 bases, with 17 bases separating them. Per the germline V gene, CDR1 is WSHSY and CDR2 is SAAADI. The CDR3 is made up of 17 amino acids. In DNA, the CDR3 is TGCGCCAGCAGTGAGTCAACAGGGTTTGAGGGAGCCTACGAGCAGTACTTC. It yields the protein CASSESTGFEGAYEQYF.

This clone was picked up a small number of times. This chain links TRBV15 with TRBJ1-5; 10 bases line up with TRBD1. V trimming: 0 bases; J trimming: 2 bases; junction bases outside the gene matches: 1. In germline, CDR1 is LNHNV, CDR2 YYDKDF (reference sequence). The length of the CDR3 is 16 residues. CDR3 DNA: TGTGCCACCAGCAGAGATGGACAGGGGGGCAATCAGCCCCAGCATTTT. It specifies CATSRDGQGGNQPQHF.

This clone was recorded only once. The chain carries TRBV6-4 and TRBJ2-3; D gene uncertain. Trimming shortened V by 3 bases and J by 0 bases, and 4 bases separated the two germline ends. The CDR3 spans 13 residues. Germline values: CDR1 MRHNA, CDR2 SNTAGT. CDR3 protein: CASSERSTDTQYF. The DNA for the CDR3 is TGTGCCAGCAGTGAGCGGAGCACAGATACGCAGTATTTT.

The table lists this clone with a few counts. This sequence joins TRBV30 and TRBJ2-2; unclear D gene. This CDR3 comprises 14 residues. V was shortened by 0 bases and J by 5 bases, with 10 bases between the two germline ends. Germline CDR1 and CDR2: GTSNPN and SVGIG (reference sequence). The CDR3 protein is CAWSVPRETGELFF. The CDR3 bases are TGTGCCTGGAGTGTACCTAGAGAAACCGGGGAGCTGTTTTTT.

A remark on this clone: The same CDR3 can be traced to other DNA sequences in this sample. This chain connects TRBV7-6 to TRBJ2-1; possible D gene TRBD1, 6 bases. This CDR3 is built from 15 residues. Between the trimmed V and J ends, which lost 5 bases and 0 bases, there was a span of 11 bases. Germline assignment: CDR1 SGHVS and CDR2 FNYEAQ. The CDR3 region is CASSLDRPSYNEQFF. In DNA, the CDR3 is TGTGCCAGCAGCCTAGACAGGCCCTCCTACAATGAGCAGTTCTTC.

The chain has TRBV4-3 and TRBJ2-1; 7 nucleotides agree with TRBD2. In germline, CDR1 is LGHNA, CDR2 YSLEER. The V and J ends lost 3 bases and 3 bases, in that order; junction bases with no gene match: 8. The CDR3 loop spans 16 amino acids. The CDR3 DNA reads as TGCGCCAGCAGCCACGGGAGTAGCGGGCTCTACAATGAGCAGTTCTTC. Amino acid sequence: CASSHGSSGLYNEQFF.

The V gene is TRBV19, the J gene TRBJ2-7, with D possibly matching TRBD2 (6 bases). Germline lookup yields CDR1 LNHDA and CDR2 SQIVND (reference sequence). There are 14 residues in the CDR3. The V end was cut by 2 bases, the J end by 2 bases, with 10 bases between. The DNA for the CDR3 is TGTGCCAGTAGTATAAGGGGAGGCACCTACGAGCAGTACTTC. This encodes CASSIRGGTYEQYF.